The 20 T cell receptor beta chains below come from one sample, sequenced in a study of blood T cell repertoires in COVID-19. The data were produced by immunoSEQ multiplex PCR, yet TCRdb's version contains in-frame clones alone and is incomplete. The table records 25,000 to 30,000 clones, roughly 78% of them present only once. The sample comprised peripheral blood. Receptors were obtained from a boy under 10 years old with active or convalescent COVID-19.

The chain uses TRBV11-3 and TRBJ2-1; 11 bases map to TRBD1. Germline V gene data show CDR1 as SGHNT and CDR2 as YENEEA. The CDR3 covers 17 residues. V trimming: 5 bases; J trimming: 0 bases; junction bases outside the gene matches: 6. CDR3 nucleotide sequence: TGTGCCAGCAGCCCCGGACAGGGGGCCCCCTCCTACAATGAGCAGTTCTTC. This sequence encodes CASSPGQGAPSYNEQFF. Filled out from reference TRBV11-3 and TRBJ2-1, the complete variable domain reads EAGVVQSPRYKIIEKKQPVAFWCNPISGHNTLYWYLQNLGQGPELLIRYENEEAVDDSQLPKDRFSAERLKGVDSTLKIQPAELGDSAVYLCASSPGQGAPSYNEQFFGPGTRLTVL.

This chain links TRBV5-4 with TRBJ2-7; 8 positions agree with TRBD2. CDR3 length: 14 amino acids. Germline loops: CDR1 SGHNT, CDR2 YYREEE (reference sequence). Unmatched junction bases numbered 10, after V lost 4 bases and J lost 7 bases. CDR3 loop: CASSQAAGVREQYF. The DNA for the CDR3 is TGTGCCAGCAGCCAGGCAGCGGGAGTGAGGGAGCAGTACTTC.

The V and J genes are TRBV16 and TRBJ2-3; 12 bases align to TRBD2. Germline CDR1 and CDR2: KGHSY and FQNENV. This CDR3 comprises 16 residues. After removal of 5 bases from V and 0 bases from J, the junction contained 3 bases not matched to a gene. This chain's CDR3 is CASSFGLAGSTDTQYF. CDR3 DNA sequence: TGTGCCAGCAGCTTCGGACTAGCGGGAAGCACAGATACGCAGTATTTT.

CDR3 sequence (DNA): TGTGCCAGCAGTTTTCGCGGGAGAGGCAGGGAGCAGTTCTTC. Residues: CASSFRGRGREQFF. The chain combines TRBV28 with TRBJ2-1; 7 bases agree with TRBD2. CDR1 MDHEN and CDR2 SYDVKM come from the germline V gene. With V trimmed by 3 bases and J by 10 bases, 9 bases remained unmatched. The CDR3 has 14 residues.

The chain links TRBV28 to TRBJ1-1; a possible D gene is TRBD1 (6 bases). The CDR3 spans 16 residues. Germline loops: CDR1 MDHEN, CDR2 SYDVKM. With 4 bases removed from V and 0 bases from J, the gap between germline ends came to 15 bases. This CDR3 is CASSWTVTAMNTEAFF. The CDR3 DNA is TGTGCCAGCAGTTGGACAGTTACAGCCATGAACACTGAAGCTTTCTTT.

Written as DNA, the CDR3 is TGTGCCACCAGTGATCCCTCCCAGGTTTACAATGAGCAGTTCTTC. Its protein is CATSDPSQVYNEQFF. This chain uses TRBV24-1 with TRBJ2-1; D remains ambiguous. CDR1 KGHDR and CDR2 SFDVKD come from the germline V gene. This CDR3 contains 15 residues. Trimming pared 3 bases from V and 4 bases from J, leaving 12 bases between.

The chain joins TRBV7-9 to TRBJ2-3; no reliable D call. CDR3 length: 13 residues. V lost 2 bases and J lost 6, with 9 bases in between. Germline V gene lookup returns CDR1 SEHNR and CDR2 FQNEAQ (reference sequence). The CDR3 here is CASSLNSLDTQYF. The CDR3 DNA is TGTGCCAGCAGCTTAAATAGTTTGGATACGCAGTATTTT.

The chain is built from TRBV6-5 and TRBJ2-7; 7 bases match TRBD1. Unmatched junction bases numbered 4, after V lost 9 bases and J lost 2 bases. The CDR3 length is 12 residues. The germline CDR1 and CDR2 sequences are MNHEY and SVGAGI. DNA for the CDR3: TGTGCCAGTCACAGGGGAGCCTACGAGCAGTACTTC. It codes for CASHRGAYEQYF.

The chain combines TRBV27 with TRBJ1-6, with a weak D call TRBD1 (5 bases). V was cut by 10 bases and J by 1 base, with 14 bases left in between. Looked up from germline, CDR1 is MNHEY and CDR2 is SMNVEV (reference sequence). The CDR3 runs 15 residues. CDR3 DNA: TGTGCCACCTCGCTACGGGGGTCCTATAATTCACCCCTCCACTTT. Its protein is CATSLRGSYNSPLHF.

This chain joins TRBV6-5 and TRBJ2-4; D may be TRBD2 (6 bases). V was cut by 6 bases and J by 7 bases, with 19 bases left in between. Germline values: CDR1 MNHEY, CDR2 SVGAGI. The CDR3 is 15 residues long. CDR3 sequence (DNA): TGTGCCAGCAGAATCCGGGCTGGAGGGTTGAACATTCAGTACTTC. Its translation is CASRIRAGGLNIQYF.

This clone occurred once. V usage is TRBV10-3 and J usage is TRBJ1-1; D is unresolved. In germline, CDR1 is ENHRY, CDR2 SYGVKD. The CDR3 is made up of 13 amino acids. Deletions cut 4 bases from V and 5 bases from J, with 11 bases between. This chain's CDR3 is CAISARVQTEAFF. Written as DNA, the CDR3 is TGTGCCATCAGTGCCCGGGTACAAACTGAAGCTTTCTTT.

This clone was found once. The chain combines TRBV6-5 with TRBJ2-7; 10 nucleotides align to TRBD1. Germline lookup yields CDR1 MNHEY and CDR2 SVGAGI. V gave up 7 bases and J gave up 6 bases; unmatched junction bases: 9. CDR3 length equals 14 residues. The CDR3 here is CASNHRDRGSEQYF. In nucleotides, the CDR3 is TGTGCCAGCAATCACCGGGACAGGGGATCCGAGCAGTACTTC.

There are a few counts of this clone. The junction shows a germline mismatch at one end, possibly a read error. The rearrangement links TRBV12-3 or TRBV12-4 to TRBJ1-3; perhaps TRBD1 as D (5 bases). The CDR3 is 13 residues long. The CDR3 coding sequence is TGTGCCAGCAGATTAGAGGGGAGGGACACCATATATTTT. The encoded protein is CASRLEGRDTIYF.

This chain joins TRBV6-5 and TRBJ1-2; 12 bases agree with TRBD1. The CDR3 is 15 residues long. The junction had 9 bases not matched to a gene; V was cut back by 5 bases and J by 8 bases. The germline CDR1 and CDR2 sequences are MNHEY and SVGAGI. The chain's CDR3 is CASSLGTGGATGYTF. The CDR3 DNA is TGTGCCAGCAGTCTTGGGACAGGGGGCGCGACGGGCTACACCTTC.

This chain uses TRBV19 with TRBJ2-4; tentatively, D is TRBD1 (6 bases). This CDR3 spans 15 amino acids. Germline V gene sequence: CDR1 LNHDA, CDR2 SQIVND (reference sequence). Trimming took off 6 bases at V and 0 bases at J, with 12 bases between the two ends. The CDR3 DNA follows: TGTGCCAGTAGCCGGACAGTACTAGCCAAAAACATTCAGTACTTC. Translated, it gives CASSRTVLAKNIQYF.

The chain combines TRBV10-3 with TRBJ1-6; 7 positions agree with TRBD1. Germline CDR1 is ENHRY and CDR2 is SYGVKD. The CDR3 totals 14 residues. Unmatched junction bases numbered 4, after V lost 6 bases and J lost 5 bases. CDR3 residues: CAISLGQNNSPLHF. In DNA form, the CDR3 reads TGTGCCATCAGCCTGGGACAGAATAATTCACCCCTCCACTTT.

V and J are TRBV7-9 and TRBJ1-4; a possible D gene is TRBD1 (5 bases). Germline V gene sequence: CDR1 SEHNR, CDR2 FQNEAQ (reference sequence). Trimming shortened V by 5 bases and J by 3 bases, and 16 bases separated the two germline ends. This CDR3 has 16 residues. The CDR3 sequence is CASSRTLTVPNEKLFF. The CDR3 DNA reads TGTGCCAGCAGCCGAACTTTGACAGTCCCTAATGAAAAACTGTTTTTT.

The V and J genes are TRBV9 and TRBJ2-7; 9 nucleotides line up with TRBD2. The J segment lost 9 bases and the V segment lost 0 bases, leaving 10 bases of the junction unmatched. The CDR3 covers 15 residues. Germline V gene sequence: CDR1 SGDLS, CDR2 YYNGEE. The CDR3, as DNA: TGTGCCAGCAGCGTAGGACTTAGCGGGAGCTCAGGGCAGTACTTC. Translation gives CASSVGLSGSSGQYF.

In its sample, this clone was seen a few times. V usage is TRBV6-5 and J usage is TRBJ1-6; D is ambiguous. The CDR3 runs to 14 residues. Trimming took off 2 bases at V and 5 bases at J, with 7 bases between the two ends. Looked up from germline, CDR1 is MNHEY and CDR2 is SVGAGI. In nucleotides, the CDR3 is TGTGCCAGCAGTTACCAGGTCCATAATTCACCCCTCCACTTT. Amino acids: CASSYQVHNSPLHF.

The chain couples TRBV27 to TRBJ2-2, with D possibly matching TRBD1 (5 bases). CDR3 length: 16 amino acids. In germline, CDR1 is MNHEY, CDR2 SMNVEV (reference sequence). V dropped 5 bases and J dropped 6 bases, with 19 bases sitting between them. The CDR3 spells CASSLRGLIASGELFF. The CDR3 DNA is TGTGCCAGCAGTCTTAGGGGTCTAATTGCATCCGGGGAGCTGTTTTTT.